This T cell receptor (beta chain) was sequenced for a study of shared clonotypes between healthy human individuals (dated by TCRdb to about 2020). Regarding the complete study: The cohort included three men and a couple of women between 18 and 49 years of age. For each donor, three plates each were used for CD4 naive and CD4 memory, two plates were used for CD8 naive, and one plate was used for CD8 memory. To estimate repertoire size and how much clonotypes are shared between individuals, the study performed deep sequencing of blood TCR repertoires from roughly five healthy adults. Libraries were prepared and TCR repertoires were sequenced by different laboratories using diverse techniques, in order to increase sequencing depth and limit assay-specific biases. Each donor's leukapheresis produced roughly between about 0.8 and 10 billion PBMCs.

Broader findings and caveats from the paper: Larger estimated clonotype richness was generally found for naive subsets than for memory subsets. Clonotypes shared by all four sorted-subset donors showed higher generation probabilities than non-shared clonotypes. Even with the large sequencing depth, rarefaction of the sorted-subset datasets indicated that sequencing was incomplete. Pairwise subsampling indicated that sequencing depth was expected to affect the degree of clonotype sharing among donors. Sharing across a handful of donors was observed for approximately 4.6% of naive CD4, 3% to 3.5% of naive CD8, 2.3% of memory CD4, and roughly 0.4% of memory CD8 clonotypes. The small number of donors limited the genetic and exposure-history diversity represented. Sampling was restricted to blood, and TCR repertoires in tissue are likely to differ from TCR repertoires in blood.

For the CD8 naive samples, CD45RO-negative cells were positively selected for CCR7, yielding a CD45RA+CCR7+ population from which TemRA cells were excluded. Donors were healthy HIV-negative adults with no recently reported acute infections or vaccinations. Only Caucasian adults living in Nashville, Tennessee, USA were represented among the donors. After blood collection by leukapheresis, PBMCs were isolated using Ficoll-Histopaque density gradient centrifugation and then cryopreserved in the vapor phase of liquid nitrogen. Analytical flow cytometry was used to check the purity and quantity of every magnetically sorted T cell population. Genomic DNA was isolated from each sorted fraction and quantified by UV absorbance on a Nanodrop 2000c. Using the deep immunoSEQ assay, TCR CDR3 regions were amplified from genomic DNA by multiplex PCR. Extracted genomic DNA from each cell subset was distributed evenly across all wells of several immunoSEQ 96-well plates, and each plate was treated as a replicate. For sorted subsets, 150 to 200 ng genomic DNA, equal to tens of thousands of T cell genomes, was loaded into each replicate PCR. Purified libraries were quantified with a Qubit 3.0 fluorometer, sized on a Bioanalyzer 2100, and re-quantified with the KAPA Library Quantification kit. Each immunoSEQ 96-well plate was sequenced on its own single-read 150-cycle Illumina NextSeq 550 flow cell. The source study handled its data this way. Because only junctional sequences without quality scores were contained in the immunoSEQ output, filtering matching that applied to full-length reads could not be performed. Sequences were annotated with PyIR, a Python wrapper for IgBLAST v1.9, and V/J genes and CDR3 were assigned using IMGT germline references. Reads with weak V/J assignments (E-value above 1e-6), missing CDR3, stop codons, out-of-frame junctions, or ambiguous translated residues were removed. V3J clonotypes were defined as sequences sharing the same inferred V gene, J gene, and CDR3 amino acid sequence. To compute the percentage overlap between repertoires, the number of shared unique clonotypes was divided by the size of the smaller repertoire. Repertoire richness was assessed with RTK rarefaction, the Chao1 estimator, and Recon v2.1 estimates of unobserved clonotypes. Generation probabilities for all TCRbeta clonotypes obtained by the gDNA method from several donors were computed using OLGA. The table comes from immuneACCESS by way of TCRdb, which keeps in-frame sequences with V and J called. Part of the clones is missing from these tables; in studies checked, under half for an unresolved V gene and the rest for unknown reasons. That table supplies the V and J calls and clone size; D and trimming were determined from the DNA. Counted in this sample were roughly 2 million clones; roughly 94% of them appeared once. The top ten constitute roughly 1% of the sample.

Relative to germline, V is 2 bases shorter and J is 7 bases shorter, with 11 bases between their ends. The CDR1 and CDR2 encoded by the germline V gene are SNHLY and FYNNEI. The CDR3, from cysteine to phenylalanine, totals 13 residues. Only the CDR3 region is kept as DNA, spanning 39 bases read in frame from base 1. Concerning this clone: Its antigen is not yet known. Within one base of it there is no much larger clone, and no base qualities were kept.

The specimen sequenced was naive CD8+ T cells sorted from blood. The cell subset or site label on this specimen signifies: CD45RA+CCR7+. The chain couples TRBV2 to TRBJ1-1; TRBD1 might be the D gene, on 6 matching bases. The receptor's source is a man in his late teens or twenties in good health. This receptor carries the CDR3 CASSEFRGIEAFF. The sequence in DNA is TGTGCCAGCAGTGAATTCAGGGGAATTGAAGCTTTCTTT.